These 18 T cell receptor beta chains originate from one sample sequenced in a study of T cells in Graves' hyperthyroidism and ophthalmopathy. Authors of the study amplified TCR beta CDR3 regions from RNA transcripts. First-round RT-PCR of the TCR CDR3 relied on the HTBI primer set. TCRdb ran MiXCR on the multiplex PCR reads and lists one entry per CDR3 protein. The top ten clones hold approximately 8.7% of a sample with hundreds of thousands of distinct CDR3 sequences, roughly 37% of them seen once. What was sequenced was blood. All receptors come from a man in his late teens or twenties with Graves' hyperthyroidism.

This rearrangement joins TRBV20-1 to TRBJ2-2; 15 bases are a match to TRBD2. CDR3 length equals 16 residues. Trimming at V came to 6 bases and at J to 6 bases, leaving 8 bases not matched to a gene. The germline V gene has CDR1 DFQATT and CDR2 SNEGSKA (reference sequence). The CDR3 DNA follows: TGCAGTGCCCTCGGACTAGCGGGAGGGCCGGCCGGGGAGCTGTTTTTT. This codes for CSALGLAGGPAGELFF.

The chain joins TRBV7-6 to TRBJ2-1; D is possibly TRBD2 (5 bases). V gave up 4 bases and J gave up 6 bases, with 13 bases separating them. The CDR3 has 14 amino acids. Germline CDR1 is SGHVS and CDR2 is FNYEAQ. In nucleotides, the CDR3 is TGTGCCAGCAGCTCCACTAGTACCCCCAATGAGCAGTTCTTC. Protein sequence: CASSSTSTPNEQFF.

The rearrangement uses TRBV5-1 and TRBJ2-7, with 7 bases matching TRBD1. Germline values: CDR1 SGHRS, CDR2 YFSETQ. With 3 bases clipped from V and 3 bases from J, the junction kept 12 bases outside the gene matches. This CDR3 is 16 amino acids long. This chain's CDR3 is CASSSSVSRQGYEQYF. The CDR3, as DNA: TGCGCCAGCAGCTCCTCGGTATCTAGACAGGGCTACGAGCAGTACTTC.

This clonotype turned up a few times. The V gene is TRBV24-1, the J gene TRBJ2-6; D uncertain. Germline V gene lookup returns CDR1 KGHDR and CDR2 SFDVKD. The V end was cut by 12 bases, the J end by 1 base, with 9 bases between. The CDR3 consists of 13 residues. CDR3 in DNA: TGTGCCGCATCGCAATCTGGGGCCAACGTCCTGACTTTC. Translated, it gives CAASQSGANVLTF.

The chain recombines TRBV5-1 with TRBJ1-6; D not certain. From germline, CDR1 is SGHRS and CDR2 YFSETQ. The CDR3 extends over 16 amino acids. V was cut by 0 bases and J by 0 bases, with 7 bases left in between. This CDR3 is CASSLDSSSYNSPLHF. The CDR3 nucleotides are TGCGCCAGCAGCTTGGATTCTAGCTCCTATAATTCACCCCTCCACTTT. Using reference TRBV5-1 and TRBJ1-6 for the parts outside the CDR3, the full variable domain is KAGVTQTPRYLIKTRGQQVTLSCSPISGHRSVSWYQQTPGQGLQFLFEYFSETQRNKGNFPGRFSGRQFSNSRSEMNVSTLELGDSALYLCASSLDSSSYNSPLHFGNGTRLTVT.

The J gene is TRBJ1-4, the V gene TRBV11-2; TRBD1 is a possible D gene (6 bases). Germline CDR1 SGHAT, CDR2 FQNNGV. V was trimmed by 4 bases and J by 7 bases, leaving 16 bases between them. The CDR3 is 15 amino acids. The CDR3 loop reads CASSSTTGFFEKLFF. The CDR3 DNA reads TGTGCCAGCAGCTCTACCACAGGGTTTTTTGAAAAACTGTTTTTT.

This chain links TRBV7-3 with TRBJ1-1; D is unclear. Germline V lookup: CDR1 SGHTA, CDR2 FQGTGA. The CDR3 is 16 residues long. V was shortened by 6 bases and J by 4 bases, with 21 bases between the two germline ends. CDR3: CASSYRSTDRGTEAFF. The CDR3 DNA is TGTGCCAGCAGTTACCGATCGACGGACCGGGGCACTGAAGCTTTCTTT.

At least ten counts were recorded for this clonotype. This chain's CDR3 is CASSALPPPYTF. The CDR3 DNA sequence: TGTGCCAGCAGCGCCCTCCCGCCTCCTTACACCTTC. The chain carries TRBV6-5 and TRBJ1-2; D not certain. V lost 6 bases and J 11 bases, leaving 16 bases between the germline ends. There are 12 residues in the CDR3. Germline values: CDR1 MNHEY, CDR2 SVGAGI.

The chain employs TRBV5-6 and TRBJ2-5; the match to TRBD2 covers 11 bases. This CDR3 contains 17 residues. Losses at the gene ends were 3 bases for V and 0 bases for J; bases not matched to a gene: 7. Per the germline V gene, CDR1 is SGHDT and CDR2 is YYEEEE. Here the CDR3 reads CASSSRTSGPDQETQYF. DNA of the CDR3: TGTGCCAGCAGCTCGAGGACTAGCGGGCCCGACCAAGAGACCCAGTACTTC.

V usage is TRBV6-1 and J usage is TRBJ2-6; TRBD1 matches 9 bases. Per the germline V gene, CDR1 is MNHNS and CDR2 is SASEGT. The CDR3 has 18 residues. V trimming: 7 bases; J trimming: 3 bases; junction bases outside the gene matches: 13. CDR3 in DNA: TGTGCCAGCACCCCAACCGGGACAGGGCATATTGGGGCCAACGTCCTGACTTTC. Translating it yields CASTPTGTGHIGANVLTF.

There are many counts of this clonotype. The chain couples TRBV5-1 to TRBJ1-1, with D hard to call. CDR1 and CDR2 from the germline V gene are SGHRS and YFSETQ. Trimming stripped 0 bases from V and 4 bases from J, with 10 bases between. CDR3 length equals 14 residues. The CDR3 region has the DNA TGCGCCAGCAGCTTGGAAGGGATGGCCACTGAAGCTTTCTTT. As protein: CASSLEGMATEAFF.

A few counts support this clonotype. CDR3: CASTQRGGTGELFF. The CDR3 coding sequence is TGTGCCAGCACCCAACGGGGGGGCACCGGGGAGCTGTTTTTT. The chain uses TRBV7-8 and TRBJ2-2; 8 bases fit TRBD2. The CDR3 length is 14 residues. The trim removed 7 bases at V and 4 bases at J, leaving 5 bases unmatched. Germline lookup yields CDR1 SGHVS and CDR2 FQNEAQ.

In this sample, this clonotype turned up many times. The V call is TRBV2, the J call TRBJ1-1; D is uncertain. Germline V gene data show CDR1 as SNHLY and CDR2 as FYNNEI. CDR3 length equals 13 residues. V was clipped by 4 bases and J by 7 bases, with 13 bases between them. CDR3 region: CASSAWTDFEAFF. The CDR3 DNA sequence: TGTGCCAGCAGTGCCTGGACGGACTTTGAAGCTTTCTTT. Full variable domain (remainder filled in from reference TRBV2 and TRBJ1-1): EPEVTQTPSHQVTQMGQEVILRCVPISNHLYFYWYRQILGQKVEFLVSFYNNEISEKSEIFDDQFSVERPDGSNFTLKIRSTKLEDSAMYFCASSAWTDFEAFFGQGTRLTVV.

There are many counts of this clonotype. This sequence joins TRBV2 and TRBJ1-2; D gene ambiguous. This CDR3 is 13 amino acids long. The V gene's germline CDR1 is SNHLY and CDR2 FYNNEI. V was trimmed by 3 bases and J by 2 bases, leaving 7 bases between them. The CDR3 here is CASSESVNYGYTF. CDR3 DNA: TGTGCCAGCAGTGAGTCAGTCAACTATGGCTACACCTTC.

There are a few counts of this clonotype. This chain connects TRBV27 to TRBJ1-2; the D is unclear. Germline V lookup: CDR1 MNHEY, CDR2 SMNVEV (reference sequence). Trimming stripped 5 bases from V and 6 bases from J, with 16 bases between. The CDR3 is made up of 14 amino acids. CDR3: CASSPTEREDGYTF. CDR3 nucleotide sequence: TGTGCCAGCAGTCCGACGGAGAGGGAGGATGGCTACACCTTC.

This clonotype has only one observation. A much larger clone differs from this one at a single base, so this may be a read error. The V call is TRBV7-4, the J call TRBJ1-2, with D hard to call. CDR1 and CDR2 from the germline V gene are SGHVT and SQSDAQ. There are 14 residues in the CDR3. CDR3 sequence reads: CANSLDLRPYVYTF. CDR3 DNA: TGTGCCAACAGCTTAGATCTCCGCCCATATGTCTACACCTTC.

This clonotype has only a few counts. The V call is TRBV5-1, the J call TRBJ1-4; the D is unclear. The germline CDR1 and CDR2 sequences are SGHRS and YFSETQ. This CDR3 region has 14 residues. The V end lost 4 bases, the J end lost 6 bases, and 13 bases lay between the germline ends. The DNA of the CDR3 is TGCGCCAGCAGCCCCTCCGGGCAAGATGAAAAACTGTTTTTT. This codes for CASSPSGQDEKLFF.

There are a few counts of this clonotype. CDR3 nucleotide sequence: TGCGCCAGCAGCCAAGGGATGGGGAGCTACGAGCAGTACTTC. It translates to CASSQGMGSYEQYF. This rearrangement joins TRBV4-1 to TRBJ2-7; possible D gene TRBD2, 5 bases. Trimming removed 1 base at V and 3 bases at J, with 10 bases between. This CDR3 region has 14 residues. Germline loops: CDR1 MGHRA, CDR2 YSYEKL.